Listed below are T cell receptor beta chains from one sample, sequenced in a study of human T cells and chemical hapten exposure. TCRdb called the RACE reads again in MiXCR, with one record for every CDR3 protein. The sample has about 180,000 distinct CDR3 sequences; just under 30% are singletons. Sample: whole blood, taken in connection with sensitization to the hapten diphenylcyclopropenone (DPC). These receptors were obtained from a woman in her 30s with alopecia areata. Some clones in this sample may be carry-over from other donors' samples. CDR3s include the opening cysteine and the closing phenylalanine or tryptophan. Each record gives: V gene, J gene, CDR3 length, clone size, D gene, CDR3 protein, CDR3 DNA. D genes are given only for firm matches. Clone size, where shown, is once, few, many, or a class for clones that have expanded.

v_gene: TRBV28; j_gene: TRBJ1-2; len: 15; abundance: .; d_gene: .; CDR3aa: CASRQGTMGHYGYTF; CDR3nt: TGTGCCAGCAGACAAGGGACCATGGGGCACTATGGCTACACCTTC
v_gene: TRBV12-3/TRBV12-4; j_gene: TRBJ1-5; len: 15; abundance: .; d_gene: .; CDR3aa: CASSLTSSSNQPQHF; CDR3nt: TGTGCCAGCAGTTTAACCTCCAGCAGCAATCAGCCCCAGCATTTT
v_gene: TRBV28; j_gene: TRBJ1-1; len: 14; abundance: .; d_gene: TRBD1; CDR3aa: CASIGTGTNTEAFF; CDR3nt: TGTGCCAGCATCGGGACAGGGACTAACACTGAAGCTTTCTTT
v_gene: TRBV20-1; j_gene: TRBJ1-5; len: 13; abundance: once; d_gene: .; CDR3aa: CSARAGAGEPQHF; CDR3nt: TGCAGTGCTAGAGCAGGGGCAGGGGAGCCCCAGCATTTT
v_gene: TRBV6-6; j_gene: TRBJ2-7; len: 12; abundance: .; d_gene: .; CDR3aa: CASTAQGIEQYF; CDR3nt: TGTGCCAGCACCGCCCAGGGGATCGAGCAGTACTTC
v_gene: TRBV20-1; j_gene: TRBJ2-3; len: 12; abundance: .; d_gene: .; CDR3aa: CSARSMGDTQYF; CDR3nt: TGCAGTGCGAGATCTATGGGGGATACGCAGTATTTT
v_gene: TRBV29-1; j_gene: TRBJ2-3; len: 15; abundance: .; d_gene: .; CDR3aa: CSVPHLMGWVDTQYF; CDR3nt: TGCAGCGTTCCCCATTTGATGGGGTGGGTAGATACGCAGTATTTT
v_gene: TRBV7-2; j_gene: TRBJ1-1; len: 13; abundance: .; d_gene: .; CDR3aa: CASSMGRNTEAFF; CDR3nt: TGTGCCAGCAGTATGGGGAGGAACACTGAAGCTTTCTTT
v_gene: TRBV12-3/TRBV12-4; j_gene: TRBJ2-1; len: 15; abundance: .; d_gene: TRBD2; CDR3aa: CASSLSGRGYNEQFF; CDR3nt: TGTGCCAGCAGTCTTAGCGGGAGGGGGTACAATGAGCAGTTCTTC
v_gene: TRBV29-1; j_gene: TRBJ2-1; len: 12; abundance: .; d_gene: TRBD2; CDR3aa: CSEAGGDNEQFF; CDR3nt: TGCAGCGAGGCGGGAGGCGACAATGAGCAGTTCTTC
v_gene: TRBV20-1; j_gene: TRBJ2-5; len: 12; abundance: .; d_gene: .; CDR3aa: CSAGRPQETQYF; CDR3nt: TGCAGCGCGGGTAGACCTCAAGAGACCCAGTACTTC
v_gene: TRBV29-1; j_gene: TRBJ1-2; len: 14; abundance: many; d_gene: .; CDR3aa: CSVDRGGAVYGYTF; CDR3nt: TGCAGCGTTGACCGCGGGGGCGCCGTCTATGGCTACACCTTC
v_gene: TRBV7-9; j_gene: TRBJ2-3; len: 13; abundance: .; d_gene: .; CDR3aa: CASSYRATDTQYF; CDR3nt: TGTGCCAGCAGCTACCGAGCGACAGATACGCAGTATTTT
v_gene: TRBV29-1; j_gene: TRBJ2-7; len: 11; abundance: few; d_gene: .; CDR3aa: CSVERGREQYF; CDR3nt: TGCAGCGTTGAAAGAGGAAGGGAGCAGTACTTC
v_gene: TRBV29-1; j_gene: TRBJ1-2; len: 12; abundance: .; d_gene: .; CDR3aa: CTVSSSPYGYTF; CDR3nt: TGCACCGTAAGCTCTAGTCCCTATGGCTACACCTTC
v_gene: TRBV28; j_gene: TRBJ1-2; len: 15; abundance: many; d_gene: .; CDR3aa: CASRTPGPREAGYTF; CDR3nt: TGTGCCAGCAGAACCCCGGGACCCAGGGAGGCAGGCTACACCTTC
v_gene: TRBV11-2; j_gene: TRBJ1-3; len: 15; abundance: .; d_gene: .; CDR3aa: CASSPAGYSGNTIYF; CDR3nt: TGTGCCAGCAGCCCCGCGGGGTACTCTGGAAACACCATATATTTT